This T cell receptor (beta chain) was obtained from a study of neurological immune-mediated disorders. 5'RACE employing 10-nucleotide random UMIs yielded the cDNA. Over 190 million TCR-beta sequences from 15-18 subjects came out of each sequencing run. TCRdb called the 5' RACE reads again in MiXCR, with one record for every CDR3 protein. The data hold some 49,000 distinct CDR3 sequences, with 10% observed a single time. The time point is: longitudinal time-point 1 (baseline). The unsorted libraries were prepared from 2 million PBMCs (stored at -80 C). In its sample, this clonotype was seen many times. The antigen is unknown. Overall study results and limits: Levels of TCR clonal expansion peaked in HTLV-1-associated myelopathy and reached their lowest in multiple sclerosis, under those of healthy controls.

Trimming left V 0 bases short and J 0 bases short, with 5 bases between. Germline V CDR1 and CDR2: LGHNA, YNFKEQ. This CDR3 contains 15 residues. The source of this sequence is a woman aged 35 to 49 in good health. The sample taken for sequencing was PBMCs. The chain joins TRBV4-2 to TRBJ2-2, with no clear D. CDR3 sequence reads: CASSQEDPNTGELFF. Written as DNA, the CDR3 is TGTGCCAGCAGCCAAGAGGACCCGAACACCGGGGAGCTGTTTTTT.